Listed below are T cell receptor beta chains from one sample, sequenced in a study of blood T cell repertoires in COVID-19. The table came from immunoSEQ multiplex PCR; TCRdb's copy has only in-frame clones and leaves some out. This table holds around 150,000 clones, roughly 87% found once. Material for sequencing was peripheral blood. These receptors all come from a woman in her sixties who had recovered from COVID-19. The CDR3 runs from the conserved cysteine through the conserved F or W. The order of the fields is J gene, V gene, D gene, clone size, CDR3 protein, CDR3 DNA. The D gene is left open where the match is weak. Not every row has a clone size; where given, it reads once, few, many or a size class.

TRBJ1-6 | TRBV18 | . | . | CASSPNQDDSPLHF | TGTGCCAGCTCACCGAACCAGGATGATTCACCCCTCCACTTT
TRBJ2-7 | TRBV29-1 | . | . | CSVFRGGPGEQYF | TGCAGCGTTTTCCGAGGAGGGCCAGGGGAGCAGTACTTC
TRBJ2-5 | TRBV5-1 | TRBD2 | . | CASSIGTSGGQETQYF | TGCGCCAGCAGCATCGGGACTAGCGGGGGTCAAGAGACCCAGTACTTC
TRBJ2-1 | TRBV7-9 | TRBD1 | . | CASGQGAYYNEQFF | TGTGCCAGCGGACAGGGGGCCTATTACAATGAGCAGTTCTTC
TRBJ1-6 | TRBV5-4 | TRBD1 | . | CASSSDRGNSPLHF | TGTGCCAGCAGCTCGGACAGGGGTAATTCACCCCTCCACTTT
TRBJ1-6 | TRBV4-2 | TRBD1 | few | CASSPTAGQVFHF | TGTGCCAGCAGCCCCACAGCGGGACAGGTTTTCCACTTT
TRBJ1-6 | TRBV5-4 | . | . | CASSLPAGQDSPLHF | TGTGCCAGCAGCTTGCCAGCAGGGCAAGATTCACCCCTCCACTTT
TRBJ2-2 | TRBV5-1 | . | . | CASSRGNTGELFF | TGCGCCAGCAGTAGGGGGAACACCGGGGAGCTGTTTTTT
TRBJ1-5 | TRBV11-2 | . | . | CASSQDYENQPQHF | TGTGCCAGCAGCCAGGACTACGAAAATCAGCCCCAGCATTTT
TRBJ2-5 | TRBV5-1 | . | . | CASSRFGTAKETQYF | TGCGCCAGCAGCCGATTCGGGACTGCTAAAGAGACCCAGTACTTC
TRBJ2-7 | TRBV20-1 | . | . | CSARDIYEQYF | TGCAGTGCTAGGGACATCTACGAGCAGTACTTC
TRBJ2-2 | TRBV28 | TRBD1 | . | CASRTTGPELFF | TGTGCCAGCAGGACGACAGGGCCCGAGCTGTTTTTT
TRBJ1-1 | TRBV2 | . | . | CASSQTRGDTEAFF | TGTGCCAGCAGTCAGACCAGGGGAGACACTGAAGCTTTCTTT
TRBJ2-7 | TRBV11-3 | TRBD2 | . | CASSFPARGEIYEQYF | TGTGCCAGCAGCTTTCCCGCGCGGGGGGAAATCTACGAGCAGTACTTC
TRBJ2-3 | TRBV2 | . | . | CASSAEPGRRDTQYF | TGTGCCAGCAGCGCAGAGCCCGGGAGACGAGATACGCAGTATTTT
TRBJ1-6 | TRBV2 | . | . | CASSEAPSPLHF | TGTGCCAGCAGTGAAGCTCCATCACCCCTCCACTTT
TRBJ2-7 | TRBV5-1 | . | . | CASSLAGQYEQYF | TGCGCCAGCAGCTTGGCTGGTCAGTACGAGCAGTACTTC
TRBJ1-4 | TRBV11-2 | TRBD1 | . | CASSTHRGRTTNEKLFF | TGTGCCAGCAGCACTCACAGGGGACGAACAACTAATGAAAAACTGTTTTTT
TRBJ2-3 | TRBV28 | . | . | CASVGAASWDTQYF | TGTGCCTCCGTGGGAGCGGCCAGTTGGGATACGCAGTATTTT
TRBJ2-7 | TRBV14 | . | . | CASSSYYEQYF | TGTGCCAGCAGCAGCTATTACGAGCAGTACTTC
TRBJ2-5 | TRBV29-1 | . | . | CSVSGAQETQYF | TGCAGCGTTTCTGGGGCCCAAGAGACCCAGTACTTC
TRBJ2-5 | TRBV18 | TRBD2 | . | CASSPFLAGGQETQYF | TGTGCCAGCTCACCGTTCCTAGCGGGGGGCCAAGAGACCCAGTACTTC
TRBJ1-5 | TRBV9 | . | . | CASSVGRGGQPQHF | TGTGCCAGCAGCGTAGGCAGGGGCGGGCAGCCCCAGCATTTT
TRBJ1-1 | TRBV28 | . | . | CASSIGGSAMNTEAFF | TGTGCCAGCAGTATTGGGGGGTCGGCTATGAACACTGAAGCTTTCTTT
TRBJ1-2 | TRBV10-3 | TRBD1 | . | CAIRGTGVYGYTF | TGTGCCATCAGAGGGACAGGGGTCTATGGCTACACCTTC
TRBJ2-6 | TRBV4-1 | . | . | CASSQGHAGARSGANVLTF | TGCGCCAGCAGCCAGGGACACGCCGGGGCCCGCTCTGGGGCCAACGTCCTGACTTTC
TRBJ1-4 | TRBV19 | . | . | CASSSGSNEKLFF | TGTGCCAGTAGTTCGGGGAGTAATGAAAAACTGTTTTTT
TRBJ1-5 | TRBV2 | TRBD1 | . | CASSEANRGVGAQHF | TGTGCCAGCAGTGAAGCGAACAGGGGTGTTGGAGCCCAGCATTTT
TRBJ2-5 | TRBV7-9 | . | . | CASSLSGRQETQYF | TGTGCCAGCAGCTTGTCGGGGAGACAAGAGACCCAGTACTTC
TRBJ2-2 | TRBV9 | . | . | CASSVVSRANTGELFF | TGTGCCAGCAGCGTAGTATCGAGAGCGAATACCGGGGAGCTGTTTTTT
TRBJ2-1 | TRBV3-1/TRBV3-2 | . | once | CASSQDRTPLNEQFF | TGTGCCAGCAGCCAAGATAGGACACCATTGAATGAGCAGTTCTTC
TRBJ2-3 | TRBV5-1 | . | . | CASSLYAGTSTDTQYF | TGCGCCAGCAGCTTGTACGCAGGAACTAGCACAGATACGCAGTATTTT
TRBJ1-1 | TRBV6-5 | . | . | CASRIRQGNTEAFF | TGTGCCAGCAGGATAAGGCAGGGGAACACTGAAGCTTTCTTT
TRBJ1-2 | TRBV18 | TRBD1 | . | CASSPPTGINYGYTF | TGTGCCAGCTCCCCTCCGACAGGGATTAACTATGGCTACACCTTC
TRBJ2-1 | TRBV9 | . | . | CASSALTGYNEQFF | TGTGCCAGCAGCGCGTTAACAGGGTACAATGAGCAGTTCTTC
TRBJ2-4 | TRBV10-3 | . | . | CATGATSSLAKNIQYF | TGTGCCACGGGGGCGACTAGCTCCCTAGCCAAAAACATTCAGTACTTC
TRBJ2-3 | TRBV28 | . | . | CASSVGDTAVGSQYF | TGTGCCAGCAGTGTCGGGGACACGGCGGTTGGGTCGCAGTATTTT
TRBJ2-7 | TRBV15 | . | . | CATSSYYGSWGLEQYF | TGTGCCACCAGCAGTTACTACGGAAGCTGGGGACTCGAGCAGTACTTC
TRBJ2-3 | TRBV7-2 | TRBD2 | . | CASSLVPVAGPSTDTQYF | TGTGCCAGCAGCTTAGTCCCGGTAGCGGGGCCTAGCACAGATACGCAGTATTTT
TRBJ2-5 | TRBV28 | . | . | CASSEFHETQYF | TGTGCCAGCAGTGAGTTTCACGAGACCCAGTACTTC
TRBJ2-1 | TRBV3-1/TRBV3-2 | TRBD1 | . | CASSQEPGTGGYEQFF | TGTGCCAGCAGCCAAGAACCTGGGACAGGGGGCTATGAGCAGTTCTTC
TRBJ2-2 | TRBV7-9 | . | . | CASSLARWGELFF | TGTGCCAGCAGCTTAGCGAGGTGGGGGGAGCTGTTTTTT
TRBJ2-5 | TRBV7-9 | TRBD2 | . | CASSLSLAGGETQYF | TGTGCCAGCAGCTTGTCATTAGCGGGCGGAGAGACCCAGTACTTC
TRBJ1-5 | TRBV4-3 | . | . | CASSQDQWGALGSQHF | TGCGCCAGCAGCCAAGATCAGTGGGGAGCCCTCGGCTCCCAGCATTTT
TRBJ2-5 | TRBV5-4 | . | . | CASSLAVQQETQYF | TGTGCCAGCAGCTTGGCAGTCCAGCAAGAGACCCAGTACTTC
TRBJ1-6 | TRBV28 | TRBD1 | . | CASSTAPGQGNSPLHF | TGTGCCAGCAGTACCGCCCCGGGACAGGGGAATTCACCCCTCCACTTT
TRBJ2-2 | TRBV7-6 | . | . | CASSLGRENTGELFF | TGTGCCAGCAGCTTAGGCAGGGAGAACACCGGGGAGCTGTTTTTT
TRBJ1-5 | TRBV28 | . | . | CASRSQVNTGAQPQHF | TGTGCCAGCAGGTCCCAAGTAAACACGGGAGCTCAGCCCCAGCATTTT
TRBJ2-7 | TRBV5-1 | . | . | CASSFSITGPGEQYF | TGCGCCAGCAGCTTTTCCATTACAGGGCCGGGGGAGCAGTACTTC
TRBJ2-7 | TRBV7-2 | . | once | CASSWSGGQWQYF | TGTGCCAGCAGCTGGTCCGGGGGGCAGTGGCAGTACTTC
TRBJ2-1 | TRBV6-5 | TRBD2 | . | CASSRLANEQFF | TGTGCCAGCAGCCGACTAGCAAATGAGCAGTTCTTC
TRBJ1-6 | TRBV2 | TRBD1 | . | CARRQGPNSPLHF | TGTGCCAGGAGACAGGGACCTAATTCACCCCTCCACTTT
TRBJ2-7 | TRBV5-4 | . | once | CASSPGGLSSYEQYF | TGTGCCAGCAGTCCTGGCGGGTTAAGCTCCTACGAGCAGTACTTC
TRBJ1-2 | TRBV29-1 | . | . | CSPRAGGMGYTF | TGCAGCCCTAGAGCGGGGGGAATGGGCTACACCTTC